Each of the 26 T cell receptor beta chains below was sequenced from the same sample in a study of response to subunit inactivated influenza vaccine. TCRdb reanalysed the RT-PCR reads using MiXCR and keeps one entry per CDR3 protein. The sample lists roughly 500,000 distinct CDR3 sequences, approximately 16% occurring once. Sequencing was performed on CD4+ T cells sorted from PBMCs, taken 23 months after vaccination. The receptors were gathered from a man between 50 and 75 years old who received an inactivated influenza vaccine.

This clonotype was found a few times. The J gene is TRBJ2-3, the V gene TRBV20-1, with 8 bases aligning to TRBD2. Trimming at V came to 3 bases and at J to 6 bases, leaving 11 bases not matched to a gene. The CDR3 spans 15 residues. CDR1 is DFQATT, CDR2 SNEGSKA, per germline (reference sequence). CDR3 bases: TGCAGTGCTAGGTATTTCGGGAGGGCCGGTGATACGCAGTATTTT. The encoded protein is CSARYFGRAGDTQYF.

V is TRBV27 and J is TRBJ2-1; 9 bases are shared with TRBD2. The V and J ends lost 6 bases and 1 base, in that order; junction bases with no gene match: 7. Germline CDR1 and CDR2: MNHEY and SMNVEV (reference sequence). This CDR3 comprises 16 residues. In nucleotides, the CDR3 is TGTGCCAGCAGCTCTAGCGGGAAATGGTCCTACAATGAGCAGTTCTTC. Protein: CASSSSGKWSYNEQFF.

This clonotype has just a few counts. This chain links TRBV7-9 with TRBJ2-2, with a weak D call TRBD1 (6 bases). Trimming stripped 10 bases from V and 1 base from J, with 10 bases between. The CDR3 is 13 residues long. Germline loops: CDR1 SEHNR, CDR2 FQNEAQ (reference sequence). The CDR3, as DNA: TGTGCCAACGAACAGGGGAACACCGGGGAGCTGTTTTTT. As protein: CANEQGNTGELFF.

This clonotype occurred a few times. The chain has TRBV15 and TRBJ2-5; 9 bases match TRBD1. The CDR3 spans 15 residues. CDR1 and CDR2 from the germline V gene are LNHNV and YYDKDF (reference sequence). V shed 1 base and J 3 bases; nucleotides not matched to a gene: 3. CDR3 in DNA: TGTGCCACCAGCAGAGCCTGGACAGGGGAAGAGACCCAGTACTTC. As protein: CATSRAWTGEETQYF.

This clonotype has only a few counts. This rearrangement joins TRBV6-5 to TRBJ2-1; 9 nucleotides match TRBD2. Germline-derived CDR1 and CDR2 are MNHEY and SVGAGI. V lost 0 bases, J lost 4 bases, and 4 bases stayed unmatched. The CDR3 extends over 16 amino acids. In nucleotides, the CDR3 is TGTGCCAGCAGTTACTCGACTAGCGGAAAGTACAATGAGCAGTTCTTC. It is translated as CASSYSTSGKYNEQFF.

V gene TRBV5-5 combines with J gene TRBJ1-2, with D possibly being TRBD1 (5 bases). Trimming cost V 1 base and J 4 bases, with 11 bases left between them. This CDR3 region has 14 residues. Germline V gives CDR1 SGHKS, CDR2 YYEKEE (reference sequence). For the CDR3, the DNA is TGTGCCAGCAGCTTGAACCAGGGAATCTATGGCTACACCTTC. Translated, it gives CASSLNQGIYGYTF.

The chain employs TRBV5-1 and TRBJ2-2, with 8 bases that match TRBD1. Germline lookup yields CDR1 SGHRS and CDR2 YFSETQ. The CDR3 is 15 amino acids. The J segment lost 4 bases and the V segment lost 5 bases, leaving 7 bases of the junction unmatched. The CDR3 region has the DNA TGCGCCAGCAGTTCTGGACAGGGAGGCACCGGGGAGCTGTTTTTT. Protein: CASSSGQGGTGELFF.

The rearrangement uses TRBV11-1 and TRBJ2-1, with D possibly TRBD2 on 5 matching bases. CDR3 length: 15 amino acids. Trimming removed 2 bases at V and 2 bases at J, with 10 bases between. Germline CDR1 is SGHAT and CDR2 is FQDESV (reference sequence). The CDR3 is CASSLRGSTYNEQFF. The CDR3 DNA reads as TGTGCCAGCAGCTTACGGGGAAGTACCTACAATGAGCAGTTCTTC.

This clonotype has only a few counts. V usage is TRBV27 and J usage is TRBJ2-7; 9 nucleotides line up with TRBD1. CDR1 and CDR2 (germline): MNHEY, SMNVEV (reference sequence). The V and J ends lost 0 bases and 4 bases, in that order; junction bases with no gene match: 4. There are 15 residues in the CDR3. CDR3 loop: CASSLSGTGLYEQYF. The CDR3 DNA sequence: TGTGCCAGCAGTTTATCCGGGACAGGGTTATACGAGCAGTACTTC.

This clonotype was observed a few times. The genes are TRBV6-2 or TRBV6-3 and TRBJ2-7; TRBD2 aligns across 13 bases. CDR1 MNHEY and CDR2 SVGEGT come from the germline V gene. V was clipped by 6 bases and J by 6 bases; unmatched bases: 8. This CDR3 spans 15 amino acids. CDR3 DNA: TGTGCCAGCAGATCACCGGGACTAGCGGGGCCCGAGCAGTACTTC. It is translated as CASRSPGLAGPEQYF.

The genes are TRBV27 and TRBJ1-5; D remains ambiguous. This CDR3 region has 14 residues. The V gene's germline CDR1 is MNHEY and CDR2 SMNVEV (reference sequence). V was cut by 11 bases and J by 6 bases, with 20 bases left in between. Here the CDR3 reads CASGREGAFQPQHF. The CDR3 DNA follows: TGTGCCTCTGGGCGCGAGGGCGCTTTTCAGCCCCAGCATTTT.

V gene TRBV29-1 combines with J gene TRBJ2-1, with TRBD2 as a possible D gene (6 bases). CDR1 and CDR2 from the germline V gene are SQVTM and ANQGSEA. CDR3 length: 12 amino acids. Trimming removed 4 bases at V and 9 bases at J, with 13 bases between. Written as DNA, the CDR3 is TGCAGCGTTGTTGGTAGCGGCCGTGAGCAGTTCTTC. Translation: CSVVGSGREQFF.

The J gene is TRBJ2-1, the V gene TRBV4-2, with D unclear. This CDR3 comprises 16 residues. Germline V gene sequence: CDR1 LGHNA, CDR2 YNFKEQ. Between the trimmed V and J ends, which lost 2 bases and 0 bases, there was a span of 11 bases. The CDR3 loop reads CASSQRPAVSYNEQFF. The CDR3 coding sequence is TGTGCCAGCAGCCAAAGGCCGGCGGTCTCCTACAATGAGCAGTTCTTC.

The V and J genes are TRBV28 and TRBJ2-3; 9 nucleotides align to TRBD2. Germline V gene sequence: CDR1 MDHEN, CDR2 SYDVKM. Trimming cost V 5 bases and J 6 bases; bases outside gene matches: 9. There are 15 residues in the CDR3. The CDR3 bases are TGTGCCAGCAGTCTGAGAGCGGGGGGTCTGGATACGCAGTATTTT. As protein: CASSLRAGGLDTQYF.

This clonotype was detected only a few times. The rearrangement links TRBV29-1 to TRBJ1-1, with D maybe TRBD1 (6 bases). This CDR3 contains 12 residues. Germline V gene lookup returns CDR1 SQVTM and CDR2 ANQGSEA. V lost 2 bases and J 8 bases, leaving 12 bases between the germline ends. The CDR3 sequence is CSVEPGTTEAFF. CDR3 in DNA: TGCAGCGTTGAACCCGGGACAACCGAAGCTTTCTTT.

At least ten counts were recorded for this clonotype. The chain has TRBV20-1 and TRBJ2-7; 7 bases are shared with TRBD1. The CDR3 is made up of 12 amino acids. From germline, CDR1 is DFQATT and CDR2 SNEGSKA (reference sequence). The DNA of the CDR3 is TGCAGCTTCCAAAACAGGGGCTACGAGCAGTACTTC. It yields the protein CSFQNRGYEQYF.

The chain has TRBV6-2 or TRBV6-3 and TRBJ1-5, with D possibly matching TRBD1 (5 bases). The V gene lost 2 bases and the J gene lost 2 bases, with 13 bases spanning the gap. The CDR3 runs to 16 residues. Germline assignment: CDR1 MNHEY and CDR2 SVGEGT. CDR3 sequence: CASSYAGTGRNQPQHF. The CDR3 DNA reads TGTGCCAGCAGTTACGCCGGGACTGGGCGCAATCAGCCCCAGCATTTT.

This rearrangement joins TRBV7-9 to TRBJ2-7; tentative D call: TRBD2 (6 bases). CDR3 size: 14 residues. The germline gives CDR1 SEHNR, CDR2 FQNEAQ (reference sequence). Trimming left V 8 bases short and J 2 bases short, with 16 bases between. In DNA form, the CDR3 reads TGTGCCAGCCGGCGTGGAGGGGCGACCTACGAGCAGTACTTC. Its translation is CASRRGGATYEQYF.

J is TRBJ2-1 and V is TRBV29-1; 11 bases map to TRBD2. The trim removed 3 bases at V and 3 bases at J, leaving 4 bases unmatched. CDR1 is SQVTM, CDR2 ANQGSEA, per germline. CDR3 length: 15 residues. The DNA for the CDR3 is TGCAGCGTTGACCCTAGCGGGGGGAACTACAATGAGCAGTTCTTC. Protein: CSVDPSGGNYNEQFF.

This clonotype appeared a few times. The J gene is TRBJ2-4, the V gene TRBV2, with TRBD1 matching 8 bases. The CDR3 runs to 16 residues. The V gene's germline CDR1 is SNHLY and CDR2 FYNNEI. Trimming cost V 6 bases and J 3 bases; bases outside gene matches: 10. CDR3 loop: CASRTGQGRGKNIQYF. The CDR3 nucleotides read TGTGCCAGCAGGACCGGACAGGGTCGGGGCAAAAACATTCAGTACTTC.

This clonotype was detected a few times. The chain recombines TRBV27 with TRBJ2-5, with D maybe TRBD1 (5 bases). The CDR3 length is 15 residues. Trimming stripped 9 bases from V and 7 bases from J, with 24 bases between. Per the germline V gene, CDR1 is MNHEY and CDR2 is SMNVEV (reference sequence). CDR3 bases: TGTGCCAGTCACTCAGGGTCACAGTGGACGGGGACCCAGTACTTC. Its translation: CASHSGSQWTGTQYF.

The chain uses TRBV20-1 and TRBJ2-7, with 9 positions matching TRBD2. V gave up 6 bases and J gave up 2 bases; unmatched junction bases: 8. CDR1 is DFQATT and CDR2 is SNEGSKA in the germline V gene (reference sequence). This CDR3 is 14 amino acids long. The CDR3: CSAPLAGNTYEQYF. As DNA, the CDR3 is TGCAGTGCCCCACTAGCGGGCAATACCTACGAGCAGTACTTC.

This clonotype was counted ten times or more. The chain carries TRBV5-1 and TRBJ2-2; 7 bases are a match to TRBD1. The CDR3 totals 13 residues. With 1 base clipped from V and 7 bases from J, the junction kept 1 base outside the gene matches. Germline CDR1 SGHRS, CDR2 YFSETQ. The DNA of the CDR3 is TGCGCCAGCAGCTTGAGGGACAGCGGGGAGCTGTTTTTT. As protein: CASSLRDSGELFF.

This rearrangement joins TRBV7-2 to TRBJ1-2; D is possibly TRBD1 (6 bases). The germline V gene encodes CDR1 SGHTA and CDR2 FQGNSA. The V and J ends lost 5 bases and 0 bases respectively, with 10 bases between them. The CDR3 has 14 amino acids. CDR3 loop: CASSPRQANYGYTF. CDR3 DNA sequence: TGTGCCAGCAGCCCCCGACAGGCTAACTATGGCTACACCTTC. The variable domain in full, completed from reference TRBV7-2 and TRBJ1-2, reads GAGVSQSPSNKVTEKGKDVELRCDPISGHTALYWYRQSLGQGLEFLIYFQGNSAPDKSGLPSDRFSAERTGGSVSTLTIQRTQQEDSAVYLCASSPRQANYGYTFGSGTRLTVV.

This clonotype was recorded many times. CDR3 nucleotides: TGTGCCAGCAGCTTGGTTGGGGAACGGGGCCAGCCCCAGCATTTT. Protein: CASSLVGERGQPQHF. The chain couples TRBV5-5 to TRBJ1-5, with a weak D call TRBD1 (5 bases). V was cut by 0 bases and J by 7 bases, with 14 bases left in between. There are 15 residues in the CDR3. Germline V lookup: CDR1 SGHKS, CDR2 YYEKEE (reference sequence).

This clonotype has a handful of counts. The chain uses TRBV15 and TRBJ1-6, with a weak D call TRBD1 (5 bases). Trimming removed 3 bases from V and 9 bases from J, with 12 bases in between. Looked up from germline, CDR1 is LNHNV and CDR2 is YYDKDF (reference sequence). This CDR3 spans 14 amino acids. CDR3 nucleotides: TGTGCCACCAGCAGTATCCAGGGAATTTCACCCCTCCACTTT. Residues: CATSSIQGISPLHF.